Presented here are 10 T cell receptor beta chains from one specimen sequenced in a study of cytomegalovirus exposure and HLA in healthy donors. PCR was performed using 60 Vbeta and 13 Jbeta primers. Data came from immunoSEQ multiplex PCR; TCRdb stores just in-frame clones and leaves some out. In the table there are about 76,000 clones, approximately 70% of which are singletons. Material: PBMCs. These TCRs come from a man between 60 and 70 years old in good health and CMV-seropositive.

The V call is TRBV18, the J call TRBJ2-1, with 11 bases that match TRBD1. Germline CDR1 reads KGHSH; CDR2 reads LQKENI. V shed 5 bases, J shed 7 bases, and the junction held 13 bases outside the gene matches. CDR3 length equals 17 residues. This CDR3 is CASSLLFRDRGENEQFF. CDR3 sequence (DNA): TGTGCCAGCTCATTGTTGTTTCGGGACAGGGGGGAAAATGAGCAGTTCTTC.

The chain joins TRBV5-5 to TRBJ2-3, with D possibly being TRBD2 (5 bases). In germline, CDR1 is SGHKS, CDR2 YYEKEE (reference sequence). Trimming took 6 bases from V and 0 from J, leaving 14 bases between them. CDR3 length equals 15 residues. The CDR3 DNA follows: TGTGCCAGCACCCTATCTAGCTATAGCACAGATACGCAGTATTTT. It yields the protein CASTLSSYSTDTQYF.

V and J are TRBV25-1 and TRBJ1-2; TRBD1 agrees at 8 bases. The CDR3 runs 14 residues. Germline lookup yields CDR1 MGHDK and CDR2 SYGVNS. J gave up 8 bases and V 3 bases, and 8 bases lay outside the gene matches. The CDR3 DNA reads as TGTGCCAGCAGTGATTCGGACAGGGTTGAAGGCTACACCTTC. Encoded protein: CASSDSDRVEGYTF.

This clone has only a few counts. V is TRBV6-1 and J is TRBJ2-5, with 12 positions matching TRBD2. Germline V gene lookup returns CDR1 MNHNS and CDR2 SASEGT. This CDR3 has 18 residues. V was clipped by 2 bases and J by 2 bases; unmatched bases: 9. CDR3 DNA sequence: TGTGCCAGCAGTGAAACGGCTAGCGGGGGGGTTAGGCAAGAGACCCAGTACTTC. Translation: CASSETASGGVRQETQYF.

The CDR3 DNA reads as TGTGCCAGCAGTGGACAGATGAACACTGAAGCTTTCTTT. Residues: CASSGQMNTEAFF. The V gene is TRBV28, the J gene TRBJ1-1; D perhaps matches TRBD1 (6 bases). CDR3 length: 13 residues. V was cut by 5 bases and J by 0 bases, with 7 bases left in between. From germline, CDR1 is MDHEN and CDR2 SYDVKM.

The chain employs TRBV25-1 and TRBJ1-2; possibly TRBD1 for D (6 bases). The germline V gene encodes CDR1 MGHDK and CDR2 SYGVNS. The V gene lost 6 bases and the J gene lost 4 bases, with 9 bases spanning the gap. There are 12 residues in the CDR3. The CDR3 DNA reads TGTGCCAGCAGCCAGGGGCTCTATGGCTACACCTTC. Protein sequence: CASSQGLYGYTF.

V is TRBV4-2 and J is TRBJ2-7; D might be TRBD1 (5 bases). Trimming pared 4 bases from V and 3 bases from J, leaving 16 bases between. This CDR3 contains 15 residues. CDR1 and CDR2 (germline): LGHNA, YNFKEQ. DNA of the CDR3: TGTGCCAGCAGCCGAAAAACGGACGGACACTACGAGCAGTACTTC. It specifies CASSRKTDGHYEQYF.

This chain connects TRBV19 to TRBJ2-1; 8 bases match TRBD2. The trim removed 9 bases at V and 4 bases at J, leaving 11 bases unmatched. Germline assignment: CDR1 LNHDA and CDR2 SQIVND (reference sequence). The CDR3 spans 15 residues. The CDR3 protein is CASSVTSAQYNEQFF. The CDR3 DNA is TGTGCCAGCTCTGTGACTAGCGCACAATACAATGAGCAGTTCTTC.

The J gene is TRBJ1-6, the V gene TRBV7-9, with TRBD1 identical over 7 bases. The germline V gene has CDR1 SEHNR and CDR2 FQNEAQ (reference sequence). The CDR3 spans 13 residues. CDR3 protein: CSTLGDSHSPLHF. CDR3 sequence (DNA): TGTTCCACCCTGGGGGACAGCCATTCACCCCTCCACTTT.

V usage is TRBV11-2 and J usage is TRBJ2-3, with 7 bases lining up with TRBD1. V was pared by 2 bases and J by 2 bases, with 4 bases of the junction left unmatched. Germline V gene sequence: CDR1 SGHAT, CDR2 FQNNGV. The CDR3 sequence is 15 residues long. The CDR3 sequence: CASSLNRGLTDTQYF. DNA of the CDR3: TGTGCCAGCAGCTTAAACAGGGGTCTCACAGATACGCAGTATTTT.